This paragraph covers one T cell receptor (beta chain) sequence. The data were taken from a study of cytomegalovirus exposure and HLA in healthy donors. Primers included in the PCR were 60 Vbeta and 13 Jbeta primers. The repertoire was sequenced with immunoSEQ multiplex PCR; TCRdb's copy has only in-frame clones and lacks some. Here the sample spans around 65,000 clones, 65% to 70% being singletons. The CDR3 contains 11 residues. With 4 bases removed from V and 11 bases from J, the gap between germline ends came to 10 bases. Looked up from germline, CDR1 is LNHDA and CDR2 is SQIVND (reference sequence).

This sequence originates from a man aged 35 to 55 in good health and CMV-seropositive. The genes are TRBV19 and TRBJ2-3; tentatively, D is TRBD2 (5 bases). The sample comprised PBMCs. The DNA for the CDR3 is TGTGCCAGTAGTACGACTAATGAGCAGTATTTT. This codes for CASSTTNEQYF. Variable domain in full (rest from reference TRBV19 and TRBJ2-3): DGGITQSPKYLFRKEGQNVTLSCEQNLNHDAMYWYRQDPGQGLRLIYYSQIVNDFQKGDIAEGYSVSREKKESFPLTVTSAQKNPTAFYLCASSTTNEQYFGPGTRLTVL.